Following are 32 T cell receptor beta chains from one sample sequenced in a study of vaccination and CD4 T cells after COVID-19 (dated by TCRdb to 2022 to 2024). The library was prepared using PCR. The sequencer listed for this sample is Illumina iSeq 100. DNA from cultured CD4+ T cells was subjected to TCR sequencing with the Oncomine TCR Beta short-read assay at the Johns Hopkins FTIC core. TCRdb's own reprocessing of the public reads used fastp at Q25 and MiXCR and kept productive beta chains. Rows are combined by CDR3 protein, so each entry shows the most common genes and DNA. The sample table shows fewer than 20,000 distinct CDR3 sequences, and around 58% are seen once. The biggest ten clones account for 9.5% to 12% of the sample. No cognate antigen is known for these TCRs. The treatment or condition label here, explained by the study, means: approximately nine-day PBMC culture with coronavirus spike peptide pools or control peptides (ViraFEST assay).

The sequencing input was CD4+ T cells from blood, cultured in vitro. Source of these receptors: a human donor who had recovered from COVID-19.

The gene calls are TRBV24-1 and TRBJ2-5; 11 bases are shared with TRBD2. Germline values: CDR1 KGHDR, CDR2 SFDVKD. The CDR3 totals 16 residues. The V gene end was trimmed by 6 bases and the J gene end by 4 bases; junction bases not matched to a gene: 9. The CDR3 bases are TGTGCCACCAGTCTACCTTCTAGCGGGAGGAGAGAGACCCAGTACTTC. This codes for CATSLPSSGRRETQYF.

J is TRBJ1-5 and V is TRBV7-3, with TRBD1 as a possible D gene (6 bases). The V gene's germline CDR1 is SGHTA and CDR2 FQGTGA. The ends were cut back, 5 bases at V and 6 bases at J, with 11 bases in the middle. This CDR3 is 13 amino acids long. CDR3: CASSEGVGQPQHF. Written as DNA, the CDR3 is TGTGCCAGCAGCGAGGGGGTGGGTCAGCCCCAGCATTTT.

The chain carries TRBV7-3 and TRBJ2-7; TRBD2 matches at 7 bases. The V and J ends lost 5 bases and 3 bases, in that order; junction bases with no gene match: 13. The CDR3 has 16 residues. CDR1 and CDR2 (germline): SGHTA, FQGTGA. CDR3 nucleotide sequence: TGTGCCAGCAGCGCAACCGGGGGAGGGCAAAACTACGAGCAGTACTTC. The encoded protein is CASSATGGGQNYEQYF. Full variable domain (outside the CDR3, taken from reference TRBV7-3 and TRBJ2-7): GAGVSQTPSNKVTEKGKYVELRCDPISGHTALYWYRQSLGQGPEFLIYFQGTGAADDSGLPNDRFFAVRPEGSVSTLKIQRTERGDSAVYLCASSATGGGQNYEQYFGPGTRLTVT.

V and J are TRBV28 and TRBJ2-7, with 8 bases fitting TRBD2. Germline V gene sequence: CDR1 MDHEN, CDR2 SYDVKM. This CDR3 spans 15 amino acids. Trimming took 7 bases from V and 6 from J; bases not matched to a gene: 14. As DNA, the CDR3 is TGTGCCAGCAATCCCCCGGCTAGCGGGCTGGGCGAGCAGTACTTC. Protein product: CASNPPASGLGEQYF.

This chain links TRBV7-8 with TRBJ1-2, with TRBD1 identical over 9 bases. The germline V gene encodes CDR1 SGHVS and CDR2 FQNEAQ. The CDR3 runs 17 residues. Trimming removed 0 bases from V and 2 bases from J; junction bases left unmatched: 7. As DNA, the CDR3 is TGTGCCAGCAGCTTAGCTGGACAGGGGCTCCTGAACTATGGCTACACCTTC. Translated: CASSLAGQGLLNYGYTF.

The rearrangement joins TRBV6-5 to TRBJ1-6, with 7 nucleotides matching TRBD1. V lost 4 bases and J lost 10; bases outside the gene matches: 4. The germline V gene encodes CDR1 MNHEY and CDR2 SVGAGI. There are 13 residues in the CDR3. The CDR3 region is CASSLTGYSPLHF. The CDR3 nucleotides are TGTGCCAGCAGTTTGACAGGGTACTCACCCCTCCACTTT.

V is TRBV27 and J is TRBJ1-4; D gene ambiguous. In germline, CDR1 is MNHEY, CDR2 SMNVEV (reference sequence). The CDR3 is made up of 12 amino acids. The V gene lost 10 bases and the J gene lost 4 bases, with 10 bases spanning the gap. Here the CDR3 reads CATSRNNEKLFF. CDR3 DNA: TGTGCCACATCCCGGAATAATGAAAAACTGTTTTTT.

This CDR3 reads CASSLGLESGPGNTEAFF. The CDR3 DNA is TGTGCCAGCAGCTTAGGACTGGAGAGTGGCCCGGGGAACACTGAAGCTTTCTTT. The V and J genes are TRBV11-3 and TRBJ1-1, with unresolved D. Looked up from germline, CDR1 is SGHNT and CDR2 is YENEEA. The CDR3 is made up of 18 amino acids. Trimming cost V 1 base and J 1 base, with 19 bases left between them.

CDR3 loop: CSARDLREGYEQYF. CDR3 DNA: TGCAGTGCTAGAGATTTGCGGGAGGGCTACGAGCAGTACTTC. The V call is TRBV20-1, the J call TRBJ2-7, with 9 bases matching TRBD2. Germline CDR1 and CDR2: DFQATT and SNEGSKA (reference sequence). The CDR3 totals 14 residues. The ends lost 0 bases at V and 3 bases at J; junction bases unmatched: 3.

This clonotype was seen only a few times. The CDR3: CASGERNSPLHF. In nucleotides, the CDR3 is TGTGCCAGCGGCGAAAGGAATTCACCCCTCCACTTT. The chain carries TRBV27 and TRBJ1-6; unclear D gene. Trimming cost V 8 bases and J 7 bases, with 9 bases left between them. The CDR3 totals 12 residues. Germline CDR1 and CDR2: MNHEY and SMNVEV (reference sequence).

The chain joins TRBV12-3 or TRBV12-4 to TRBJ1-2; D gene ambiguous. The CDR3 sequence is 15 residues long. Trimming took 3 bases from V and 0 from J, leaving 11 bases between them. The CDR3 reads CASSLGTRANYGYTF. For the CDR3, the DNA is TGTGCCAGCAGTTTGGGTACGAGGGCTAACTATGGCTACACCTTC.

CDR3 region: CSARIASRGYTF. As DNA, the CDR3 is TGCAGTGCTAGGATTGCATCGAGGGGCTACACCTTC. The chain combines TRBV20-1 with TRBJ1-2; no clear D gene. Trimming left V 3 bases short and J 8 bases short, with 13 bases between. CDR1 DFQATT and CDR2 SNEGSKA come from the germline V gene (reference sequence). This CDR3 spans 12 amino acids.

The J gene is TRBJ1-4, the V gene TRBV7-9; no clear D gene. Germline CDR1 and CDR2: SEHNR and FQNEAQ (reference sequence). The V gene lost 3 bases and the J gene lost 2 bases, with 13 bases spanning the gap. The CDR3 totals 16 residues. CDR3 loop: CASSFLVTGTNEKLFF. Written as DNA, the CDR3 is TGTGCCAGCAGCTTTCTGGTTACGGGGACTAATGAAAAACTGTTTTTT.

Written as DNA, the CDR3 is TGCGCCAGCAGCCCAAACAGAGACGTGGGAGAGACCCAGTACTTC. Translation gives CASSPNRDVGETQYF. The V and J genes are TRBV4-1 and TRBJ2-5; no clear D. Between the trimmed V and J ends, which lost 4 bases and 4 bases, there was a span of 16 bases. Germline V gives CDR1 MGHRA, CDR2 YSYEKL. The CDR3 has 15 amino acids.

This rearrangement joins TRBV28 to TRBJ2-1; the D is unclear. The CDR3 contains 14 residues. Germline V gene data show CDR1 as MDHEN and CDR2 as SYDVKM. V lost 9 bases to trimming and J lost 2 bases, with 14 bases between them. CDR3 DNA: TGTGCCAGTATCAAGGAAGGGACCTACAATGAGCAGTTCTTC. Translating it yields CASIKEGTYNEQFF.

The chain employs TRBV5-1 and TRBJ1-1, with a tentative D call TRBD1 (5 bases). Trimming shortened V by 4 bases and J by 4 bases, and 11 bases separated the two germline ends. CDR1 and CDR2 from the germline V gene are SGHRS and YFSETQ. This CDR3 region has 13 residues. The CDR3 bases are TGCGCCAGCAGCGGCAGGGATGGCACTGAAGCTTTCTTT. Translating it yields CASSGRDGTEAFF.

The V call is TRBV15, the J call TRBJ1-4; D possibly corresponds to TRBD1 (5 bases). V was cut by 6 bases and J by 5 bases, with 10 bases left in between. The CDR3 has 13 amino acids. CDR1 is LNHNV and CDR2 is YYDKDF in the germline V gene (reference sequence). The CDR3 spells CATRRQRNEKLFF. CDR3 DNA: TGTGCCACCAGGAGACAGAGAAATGAAAAACTGTTTTTT. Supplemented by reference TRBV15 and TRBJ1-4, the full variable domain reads DAMVIQNPRYQVTQFGKPVTLSCSQTLNHNVMYWYQQKSSQAPKLLFHYYDKDFNNEADTPDNFQSRRPNTSFCFLDIRSPGLGDTAMYLCATRRQRNEKLFFGSGTQLSVL.

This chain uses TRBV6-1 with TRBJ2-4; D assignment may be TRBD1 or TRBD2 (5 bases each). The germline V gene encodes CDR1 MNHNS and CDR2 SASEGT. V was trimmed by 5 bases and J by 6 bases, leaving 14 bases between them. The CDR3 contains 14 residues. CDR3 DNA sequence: TGTGCCAGCAGTCAAGGGACCAAGGGAAACATTCAGTACTTC. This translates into CASSQGTKGNIQYF.

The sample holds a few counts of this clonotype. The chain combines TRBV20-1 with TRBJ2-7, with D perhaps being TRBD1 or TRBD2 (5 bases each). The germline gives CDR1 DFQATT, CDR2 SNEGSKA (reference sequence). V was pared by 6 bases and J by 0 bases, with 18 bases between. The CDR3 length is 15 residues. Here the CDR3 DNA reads TGCAGTGCGCCTCCACCGGGGCTACGCTCCTACGAGCAGTACTTC. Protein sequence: CSAPPPGLRSYEQYF.

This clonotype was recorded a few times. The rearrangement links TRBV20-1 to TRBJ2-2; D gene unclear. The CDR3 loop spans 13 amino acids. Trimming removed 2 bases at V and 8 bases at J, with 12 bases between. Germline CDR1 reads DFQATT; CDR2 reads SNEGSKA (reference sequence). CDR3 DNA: TGCAGTGCTAGACGGGCTCATGGGGGGGAGCTGTTTTTT. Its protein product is CSARRAHGGELFF.

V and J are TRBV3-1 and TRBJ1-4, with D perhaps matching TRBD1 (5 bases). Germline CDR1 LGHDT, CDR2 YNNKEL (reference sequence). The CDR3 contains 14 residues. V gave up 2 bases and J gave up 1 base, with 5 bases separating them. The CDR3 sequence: CASSQQGTNEKLFF. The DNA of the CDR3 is TGTGCCAGCAGCCAACAGGGAACTAATGAAAAACTGTTTTTT.

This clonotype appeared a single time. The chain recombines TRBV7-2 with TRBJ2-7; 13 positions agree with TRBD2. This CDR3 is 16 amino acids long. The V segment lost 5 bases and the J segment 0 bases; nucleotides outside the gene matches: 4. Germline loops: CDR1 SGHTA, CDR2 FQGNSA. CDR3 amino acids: CASSPRTSGSSYEQYF. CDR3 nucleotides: TGTGCCAGCAGCCCCCGGACTAGCGGGAGCTCCTACGAGCAGTACTTC.

The CDR3 loop reads CATSDSPNTGELFF. The CDR3 DNA reads TGTGCCACCAGTGACAGTCCGAACACCGGGGAGCTGTTTTTT. The chain is built from TRBV24-1 and TRBJ2-2; no clear D. Trimming cost V 4 bases and J 0 bases, with 5 bases left between them. CDR3 length: 14 amino acids. Germline loops: CDR1 KGHDR, CDR2 SFDVKD.

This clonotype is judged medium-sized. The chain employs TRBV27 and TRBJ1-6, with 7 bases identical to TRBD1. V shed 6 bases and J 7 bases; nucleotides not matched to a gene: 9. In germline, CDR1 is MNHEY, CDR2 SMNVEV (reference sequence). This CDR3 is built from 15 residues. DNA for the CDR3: TGTGCCAGCAGGTTGCAGGGACAGTGGAATTCACCCCTCCACTTT. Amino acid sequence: CASRLQGQWNSPLHF.

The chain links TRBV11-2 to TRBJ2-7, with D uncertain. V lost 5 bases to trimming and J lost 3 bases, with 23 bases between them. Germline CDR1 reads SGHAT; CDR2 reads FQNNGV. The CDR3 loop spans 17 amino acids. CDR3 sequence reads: CASSTLTGVLGIYEQYF. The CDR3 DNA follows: TGTGCCAGCAGCACTCTCACGGGCGTATTAGGTATCTACGAGCAGTACTTC.

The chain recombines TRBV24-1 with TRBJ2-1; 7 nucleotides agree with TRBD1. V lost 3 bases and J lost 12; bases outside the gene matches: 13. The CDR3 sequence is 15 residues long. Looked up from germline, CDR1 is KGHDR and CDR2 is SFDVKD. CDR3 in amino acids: CATSDPSTGTGRQFF. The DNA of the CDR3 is TGTGCCACCAGTGATCCCTCGACAGGGACGGGAAGGCAGTTCTTC.

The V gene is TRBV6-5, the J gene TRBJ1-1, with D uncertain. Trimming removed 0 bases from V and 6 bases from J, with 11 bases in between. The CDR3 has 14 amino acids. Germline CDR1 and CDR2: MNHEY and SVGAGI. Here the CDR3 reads CASSYSISDSEAFF. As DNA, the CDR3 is TGTGCCAGCAGTTACTCAATTTCGGACTCTGAAGCTTTCTTT.

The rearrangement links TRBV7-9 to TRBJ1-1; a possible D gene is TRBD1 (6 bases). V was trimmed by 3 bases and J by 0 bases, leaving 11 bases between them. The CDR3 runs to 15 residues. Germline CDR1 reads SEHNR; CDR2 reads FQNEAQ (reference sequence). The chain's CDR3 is CASSFEWDMNTEAFF. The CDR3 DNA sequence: TGTGCCAGCAGCTTCGAGTGGGACATGAACACTGAAGCTTTCTTT.

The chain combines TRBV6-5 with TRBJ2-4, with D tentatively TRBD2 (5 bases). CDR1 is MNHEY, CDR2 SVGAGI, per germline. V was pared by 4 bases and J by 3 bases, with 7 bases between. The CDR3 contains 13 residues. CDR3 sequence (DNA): TGTGCCAGCAGTTCCCGGGGCAAAAACATTCAGTACTTC. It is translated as CASSSRGKNIQYF.

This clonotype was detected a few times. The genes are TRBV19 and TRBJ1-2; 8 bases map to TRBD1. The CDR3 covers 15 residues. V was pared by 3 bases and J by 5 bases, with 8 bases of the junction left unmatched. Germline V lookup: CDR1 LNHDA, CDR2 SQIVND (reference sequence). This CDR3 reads CASSITSTGAYGYTF. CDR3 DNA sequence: TGTGCCAGTAGTATCACGTCGACAGGGGCTTATGGCTACACCTTC.

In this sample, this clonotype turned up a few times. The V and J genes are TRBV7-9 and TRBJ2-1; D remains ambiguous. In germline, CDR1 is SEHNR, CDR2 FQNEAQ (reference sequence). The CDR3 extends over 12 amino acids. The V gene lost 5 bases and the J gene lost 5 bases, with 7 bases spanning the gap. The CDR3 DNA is TGTGCCAGCAGCCCCGACCACAATGAGCAGTTCTTC. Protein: CASSPDHNEQFF.

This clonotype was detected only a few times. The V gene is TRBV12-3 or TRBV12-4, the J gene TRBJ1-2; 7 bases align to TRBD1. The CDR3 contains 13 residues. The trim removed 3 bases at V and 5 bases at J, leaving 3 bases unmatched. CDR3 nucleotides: TGTGCCAGCAGTTTTACAGGGGAATATGGCTACACCTTC. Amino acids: CASSFTGEYGYTF.